These 3 T cell receptor beta chains came from one sample sequenced in a study of cytomegalovirus exposure and HLA in healthy donors. The PCR employed 60 Vbeta primers together with 13 Jbeta primers. Repertoires were generated with immunoSEQ multiplex PCR, while TCRdb's copy carries only in-frame clones and drops some. The data contain roughly 200,000 clones, 70% to 85% of them singletons. What was sequenced was PBMCs. The receptors come from a woman in her twenties or thirties in good health and CMV-seropositive.

The genes are TRBV5-1 and TRBJ2-7; D might be TRBD2 (6 bases). The CDR3 sequence is 15 residues long. Germline V gene data show CDR1 as SGHRS and CDR2 as YFSETQ. V was clipped by 4 bases and J by 6 bases, with 20 bases between them. The DNA for the CDR3 is TGCGCCAGCAGCCCTCGGAGGACGGGAGCAGGCGAGCAGTACTTC. This translates into CASSPRRTGAGEQYF. Filled out from reference TRBV5-1 and TRBJ2-7, the complete variable domain reads KAGVTQTPRYLIKTRGQQVTLSCSPISGHRSVSWYQQTPGQGLQFLFEYFSETQRNKGNFPGRFSGRQFSNSRSEMNVSTLELGDSALYLCASSPRRTGAGEQYFGPGTRLTVT.

The chain joins TRBV7-2 to TRBJ1-1; perhaps TRBD1 as D (5 bases). This CDR3 has 15 residues. Trimming stripped 0 bases from V and 8 bases from J, with 16 bases between. Germline V gene lookup returns CDR1 SGHTA and CDR2 FQGNSA. CDR3 loop: CASSLADSYLLEAFF. Here the CDR3 DNA reads TGTGCCAGCAGCTTAGCTGACAGCTACCTTTTGGAAGCTTTCTTT.

The rearrangement links TRBV13 to TRBJ2-2; D gene unclear. V lost 2 bases, J lost 7 bases, and 11 bases lay in between. Germline CDR1 reads PRHDT; CDR2 reads FYEKMQ (reference sequence). This CDR3 spans 14 amino acids. CDR3 sequence (DNA): TGTGCCAGCAGCTTAAGTCTATTTGGCGGGGAGCTGTTTTTT. Translating gives CASSLSLFGGELFF.